This entry concerns a single TCR beta chain. The data originate from a study of immune characterization of retroperitoneal liposarcoma. TCRdb used MiXCR to reprocess the PCR reads, holding one entry per CDR3 protein. This sample yields roughly 11,000 distinct CDR3 sequences, of which roughly 26% are seen a single time; approximately 9.1% belongs to the top ten. Trimming took 10 bases from V and 6 from J; bases not matched to a gene: 7. Germline V CDR1 and CDR2: MNHEY, SVGAGI. This CDR3 spans 14 amino acids. The chain is built from TRBV6-5 and TRBJ1-3; TRBD1 matches 12 bases. Material for sequencing was tumor tissue. This clonotype was obtained from a female donor with retroperitoneal liposarcoma. The CDR3 DNA reads as TGTGCCATCCGGGACAGGGGGCTCGAAAACACCATATATTTT. Its protein is CAIRDRGLENTIYF.